Listed here are 3 T cell receptor beta chains from one sample, sequenced in a study of vaccination and CD4 T cells after COVID-19. Antigens of these TCRs are unknown. The Oncomine TCR Beta short-read assay generated sequence data from the DNA of cultured CD4+ T cells. TCRdb redid the calling of the PCR reads with MiXCR, one entry per CDR3 protein. The data show fewer than 15,000 distinct CDR3 sequences, with roughly 27% seen just once and approximately 17% held by the top ten. Indicated treatment: approximately 10-day PBMC culture with coronavirus spike peptide pools or control peptides (ViraFEST assay). Sequencing used cultured CD4+ T cells from blood. These receptors came from a human donor with COVID-19.

The V and J genes are TRBV7-2 and TRBJ1-2; D might be TRBD1 (5 bases). The CDR3 is made up of 13 amino acids. V gave up 8 bases and J gave up 7 bases, with 17 bases separating them. Per the germline V gene, CDR1 is SGHTA and CDR2 is FQGNSA. Written as DNA, the CDR3 is TGTGCCAGCTCACGGCGGGACGGTGGTGGCTACACCTTC. Encoded protein: CASSRRDGGGYTF.

This clonotype was detected a few times. This chain uses TRBV20-1 with TRBJ1-5, with TRBD1 as a possible D gene (5 bases). This CDR3 is 14 amino acids long. The V gene's germline CDR1 is DFQATT and CDR2 SNEGSKA (reference sequence). The germline V and J ends were trimmed by 3 bases and 3 bases, with 12 bases remaining between them. In nucleotides, the CDR3 is TGCAGTGCTAGGCAGGGAAGGAACAATCAGCCCCAGCATTTT. This codes for CSARQGRNNQPQHF.

The genes are TRBV6-1 and TRBJ1-5; TRBD1 agrees at 10 bases. The CDR3 extends over 16 amino acids. Germline CDR1 reads MNHNS; CDR2 reads SASEGT. Losses at the gene ends were 11 bases for V and 3 bases for J; bases not matched to a gene: 13. The CDR3 DNA reads TGTGCCGCCAAACTCCCCGGGACAGGGGACAATCAGCCCCAGCATTTT. It encodes CAAKLPGTGDNQPQHF.